This T cell receptor beta chain was obtained from a study of blood T cells in healthy people across ages. This clonotype was detected many times. The target antigen is unknown. Each donor had about 9.6 milliliters of peripheral blood drawn. Isolation recovered at least 7 million PBMCs from every sample. Study-level findings and limits: Underestimates were what the diversity estimates from one million T cells were considered to be. Donor CMV infection status was unknown, possibly confounding age-related changes in expanded clonotypes.

This CDR3 is 15 amino acids long. Per the germline V gene, CDR1 is SGHTA and CDR2 is FQGTGA. V dropped 5 bases and J dropped 7 bases, with 18 bases sitting between them. Combining a sample-barcoded 5' primer with a J-beta primer mix, a second PCR ran for 7 to 11 cycles. TCRdb independently ran MiXCR on the 5' RACE reads; one entry per CDR3 protein. The sample gives fewer than 2 million distinct CDR3 sequences, approximately 39% of which show up once; 23% is in the top ten. The chain has TRBV7-3 and TRBJ2-1, with D tentatively TRBD2 (7 bases). Sequenced input: blood. The sequence was collected from a human donor in good health. CDR3 sequence reads: CASSRGAGAGNEQFF. As DNA, the CDR3 is TGTGCCAGCAGCCGGGGCGCGGGGGCCGGGAATGAGCAGTTCTTC.